The source of this TCR beta chain is a study of blood T cell repertoires in COVID-19. Clones were sequenced by immunoSEQ multiplex PCR, and TCRdb holds only the in-frame ones, with some missing. The sample holds about 110,000 clones; approximately 68% are singletons and the top ten take 7.6%. The germline gives CDR1 MNHEY, CDR2 SVGEGT. The CDR3 covers 15 residues. Trimming left V 0 bases short and J 2 bases short, with 9 bases between. The material sequenced was peripheral blood. The genes are TRBV6-2 or TRBV6-3 and TRBJ2-3; a possible D gene is TRBD1 (6 bases). This sequence was found in a woman aged 55-70 years with acute or convalescent COVID-19. The chain's CDR3 is CASSYSGGPTDTQYF. Here the CDR3 DNA reads TGTGCCAGCAGTTACTCAGGGGGTCCCACAGATACGCAGTATTTT.